This T cell receptor (beta chain) was documented in a study of blood T cell repertoires in COVID-19. Whole-study context: Acute and convalescent COVID-19 samples came from the United States, Italy and Spain. The cDNA or gDNA used as material had been derived from T cells, B-cell-depleted T cells, or PBMCs.

This CDR3 spans 12 amino acids. V dropped 3 bases and J dropped 10 bases, with 12 bases sitting between them. The germline V gene has CDR1 MGHDK and CDR2 SYGVNS. Profiled with immunoSEQ multiplex PCR; TCRdb holds only in-frame clones, not every one. The sample holds about 170,000 clones, approximately 77% seen once. The sample taken for sequencing was peripheral blood. The sequence was collected from a woman of 80 years or more with active or convalescent COVID-19. The rearrangement uses TRBV25-1 and TRBJ1-1; possible D gene TRBD1, 6 bases. In nucleotides, the CDR3 is TGTGCCAGCAGTGACCCGCAGGGGCGAGCTTTCTTT. Translating it yields CASSDPQGRAFF.